A selection of T cell receptor beta chains follows, all from one sample in a study of T cells generated in artificial thymic organoids. TCRdb re-derived calls from the 5' RACE reads in MiXCR, one entry per CDR3 protein. The sample lists some 5,100 distinct CDR3 sequences, 32% occurring once. The sequenced sample was naive CD8+ T cells from blood. The receptor set was obtained from a human donor who gave cord blood stem cells for thymic organoid culture, a cardiac surgery patient who gave postnatal thymus, or a blood donor (not recorded which). The CDR3 runs from the conserved cysteine through the conserved F or W. The D gene is left open where the match is weak. A clone size is listed for some rows: how often the clone was seen (once, few, many), or a class if it is expanded.

j_call clone_size cdr3_length v_call d_call cdr3_aa cdr3_nt
TRBJ2-7 medium-sized 14 TRBV7-9 TRBD1 CASSSGQDSYEQYF TGTGCCAGCAGCTCCGGACAGGACTCCTACGAGCAGTACTTC
TRBJ2-7 few 15 TRBV28 NA CASSFVAMGPYEQYF TGTGCCAGCAGTTTTGTAGCGATGGGGCCTTACGAGCAGTACTTC
TRBJ2-7 NA 16 TRBV27 NA CASSLQGRFSSYEQYF TGTGCCAGCAGTTTACAGGGACGCTTTAGCTCCTACGAGCAGTACTTC
TRBJ1-5 NA 14 TRBV27 NA CASSLQAHNQPQHF TGTGCCAGCAGTTTACAGGCTCACAATCAGCCCCAGCATTTT
TRBJ2-7 NA 13 TRBV5-1 NA CASSLVPAYEQYF TGCGCCAGCAGCTTGGTTCCAGCCTACGAGCAGTACTTC
TRBJ2-7 NA 14 TRBV19 TRBD1 CASSRGTGAYEQYF TGTGCCAGTAGTAGGGGGACAGGGGCCTACGAGCAGTACTTC
TRBJ2-7 NA 15 TRBV10-3 TRBD1 CAISESRTGAKEQYF TGTGCCATCAGTGAGTCCCGGACAGGGGCGAAAGAGCAGTACTTC
TRBJ2-6 NA 17 TRBV6-2/TRBV6-3 NA CASSSYRALSGANVLTF TGTGCCAGCAGTTCCTACAGGGCGCTCTCTGGGGCCAACGTCCTGACTTTC
TRBJ1-3 medium-sized 13 TRBV27 NA CASSSGGGNTIYF TGTGCCAGCAGTTCCGGTGGAGGAAACACCATATATTTT
TRBJ1-2 medium-sized 15 TRBV21-1 NA CASSKGTGRNGGYTF TGTGCCAGCAGCAAAGGCACAGGGAGGAATGGGGGCTACACCTTC
TRBJ2-2 few 16 TRBV27 NA CASSRPGNPNTGELFF TGTGCCAGCAGTAGACCCGGGAACCCGAACACCGGGGAGCTGTTTTTT
TRBJ2-1 once 17 TRBV5-1 TRBD2 CASSLLTSGGPYNEQFF TGCGCCAGCAGCTTGCTGACTAGCGGGGGACCTTACAATGAGCAGTTCTTC
TRBJ2-1 NA 13 TRBV27 NA CASTGWGSHEQFF TGTGCCAGCACCGGGTGGGGATCCCATGAGCAGTTCTTC
TRBJ2-5 few 12 TRBV29-1 TRBD1 CSVPGGPETQYF TGCAGCGTTCCAGGGGGCCCGGAGACCCAGTACTTC
TRBJ1-5 medium-sized 13 TRBV7-6 NA CASSPGNFQPQHF TGTGCCAGCAGCCCGGGCAATTTTCAGCCCCAGCATTTT
TRBJ2-2 medium-sized 15 TRBV5-1 NA CASSYVISNTGELFF TGCGCCAGCAGCTATGTTATATCGAACACCGGGGAGCTGTTTTTT
TRBJ2-7 few 12 TRBV20-1 TRBD1 CSAPDRVYEQYF TGCAGTGCGCCAGACAGGGTCTACGAGCAGTACTTC
TRBJ1-2 NA 14 TRBV13 NA CASSLVGGRDGYTF TGTGCCAGCAGCTTAGTTGGGGGCAGAGATGGCTACACCTTC
TRBJ2-1 few 14 TRBV30 TRBD2 CAWSARTSGNEQFF TGTGCCTGGAGTGCCCGGACTAGCGGCAATGAGCAGTTCTTC
TRBJ2-7 few 14 TRBV7-9 TRBD1 CASSQRDSSYEQYF TGTGCCAGCAGCCAAAGGGACAGCTCTTACGAGCAGTACTTC
TRBJ1-5 NA 18 TRBV2 TRBD1 CASSEGGTGALFNQPQHF TGTGCCAGCAGTGAAGGGGGGACAGGGGCCCTATTCAATCAGCCCCAGCATTTT
TRBJ1-4 NA 16 TRBV6-5 TRBD1 CASSFQRTGALEKLFF TGTGCCAGCAGTTTCCAACGGACAGGGGCACTGGAAAAACTGTTTTTT
TRBJ2-5 NA 13 TRBV5-1 NA CASRTETQETQYF TGCGCCAGCAGGACAGAAACCCAAGAGACCCAGTACTTC
TRBJ2-4 few 14 TRBV5-1 NA CASSPDLAKNIQYF TGCGCCAGCAGCCCGGACCTAGCCAAAAACATTCAGTACTTC
TRBJ2-3 few 14 TRBV12-3/TRBV12-4 TRBD2 CAIPGGGASDTQYF TGTGCCATCCCGGGCGGGGGAGCATCAGATACGCAGTATTTT
TRBJ1-1 NA 10 TRBV6-2/TRBV6-3 NA CASWNTEAFF TGTGCCAGTTGGAACACTGAAGCTTTCTTT
TRBJ2-6 NA 18 TRBV29-1 NA CSVEDRELSLSGANVLTF TGCAGCGTTGAAGACAGGGAACTCTCTCTCAGTGGGGCCAACGTCCTGACTTTC
TRBJ2-7 few 16 TRBV27 NA CASSLTVGTSSYEQYF TGTGCCAGCAGTTTGACCGTAGGGACATCGAGCTACGAGCAGTACTTC
TRBJ1-6 NA 13 TRBV19 NA CAGWSGYNSSLHF TGTGCCGGGTGGAGTGGGTATAATTCATCCCTCCACTTT
TRBJ2-2 few 17 TRBV2 NA CASSFTAMTGYTGELFF TGTGCCAGCAGTTTTACAGCTATGACCGGCTACACCGGGGAGCTGTTTTTT
TRBJ2-1 few 17 TRBV27 NA CASSFKQALISYNEQFF TGTGCCAGCAGTTTCAAACAAGCGTTAATTTCCTACAATGAGCAGTTCTTC
TRBJ2-7 medium-sized 15 TRBV30 TRBD1 CAWSEGTGVSREQYF TGTGCCTGGAGTGAGGGGACAGGGGTATCCCGCGAGCAGTACTTC
TRBJ2-2 few 14 TRBV27 TRBD1 CASMWTGSTGELFF TGTGCCAGCATGTGGACAGGGAGCACCGGGGAGCTGTTTTTT
TRBJ1-5 few 12 TRBV20-1 NA CSAQFGVQPQHF TGCAGTGCACAATTTGGGGTACAGCCCCAGCATTTT
TRBJ2-1 NA 17 TRBV7-3 NA CASSFIPAGVGNNEQFF TGTGCCAGCAGCTTTATTCCGGCAGGGGTGGGGAACAATGAGCAGTTCTTC
TRBJ2-7 few 14 TRBV9 TRBD1 CASSASGTGGEQYF TGTGCCAGCAGCGCATCCGGGACAGGGGGCGAGCAGTACTTC
TRBJ1-2 medium-sized 13 TRBV7-2 NA CASSPNRIQGYTF TGTGCCAGCAGCCCAAACAGGATCCAGGGCTACACCTTC
TRBJ1-3 medium-sized 14 TRBV18 NA CASNTGSSGNTIYF TGTGCCAGCAACACCGGGAGCTCTGGAAACACCATATATTTT
TRBJ2-2 NA 17 TRBV27 NA CASSPLRAGLNTGELFF TGTGCCAGCAGTCCCCTCCGGGCGGGACTGAACACCGGGGAGCTGTTTTTT
TRBJ2-5 NA 15 TRBV24-1 NA CATSDGVVSGETQYF TGTGCCACCAGTGATGGGGTGGTCTCTGGGGAGACCCAGTACTTC
TRBJ2-3 NA 15 TRBV7-3 TRBD2 CVSSSGGFSTDTQYF TGTGTCAGCAGCTCCGGGGGGTTCAGCACAGATACGCAGTATTTT